The 3 T cell receptor beta chains in this list originate from one sample, sequenced in a study of OX40 agonist ivuxolimab in advanced cancers. Measured with immunoSEQ multiplex PCR; TCRdb has only the in-frame clones, and not every one. The profile covers fewer than 40,000 clones, with over 85% appearing a single time and about 35% taken by the ten largest. The sample here was CD4+ or CD8+ T cells sorted from blood, taken in a trial of the OX40 agonist ivuxolimab. All receptors come from an adult with an advanced solid tumor such as melanoma, head and neck, liver or kidney cancer.

This sequence joins TRBV27 and TRBJ2-7; no firm D call. The germline gives CDR1 MNHEY, CDR2 SMNVEV (reference sequence). The CDR3 consists of 14 residues. V lost 4 bases to trimming and J lost 0 bases, with 10 bases between them. CDR3 in DNA: TGTGCCAGCAGTTCCCTACTCAGCTCCTACGAGCAGTACTTC. This codes for CASSSLLSSYEQYF.

The chain uses TRBV7-3 and TRBJ2-6; D not resolved. Germline CDR1 SGHTA, CDR2 FQGTGA. This CDR3 region has 14 residues. V was cut by 5 bases and J by 2 bases, with 7 bases left in between. The CDR3 coding sequence is TGTGCCAGCAGCCATGGGCCTGGGGCCAACGTCCTGACTTTC. The encoded protein is CASSHGPGANVLTF. Drawing the rest from reference TRBV7-3 and TRBJ2-6, the complete variable domain is GAGVSQTPSNKVTEKGKYVELRCDPISGHTALYWYRQSLGQGPEFLIYFQGTGAADDSGLPNDRFFAVRPEGSVSTLKIQRTERGDSAVYLCASSHGPGANVLTFGAGSRLTVL.

The chain links TRBV27 to TRBJ2-7; 8 nucleotides align to TRBD2. After removal of 3 bases from V and 4 bases from J, the junction contained 5 bases not matched to a gene. The CDR3 has 14 residues. Germline-derived CDR1 and CDR2 are MNHEY and SMNVEV (reference sequence). The CDR3 DNA reads as TGTGCCAGCAGTTTGAGCGGGGGATTATACGAGCAGTACTTC. It codes for CASSLSGGLYEQYF.